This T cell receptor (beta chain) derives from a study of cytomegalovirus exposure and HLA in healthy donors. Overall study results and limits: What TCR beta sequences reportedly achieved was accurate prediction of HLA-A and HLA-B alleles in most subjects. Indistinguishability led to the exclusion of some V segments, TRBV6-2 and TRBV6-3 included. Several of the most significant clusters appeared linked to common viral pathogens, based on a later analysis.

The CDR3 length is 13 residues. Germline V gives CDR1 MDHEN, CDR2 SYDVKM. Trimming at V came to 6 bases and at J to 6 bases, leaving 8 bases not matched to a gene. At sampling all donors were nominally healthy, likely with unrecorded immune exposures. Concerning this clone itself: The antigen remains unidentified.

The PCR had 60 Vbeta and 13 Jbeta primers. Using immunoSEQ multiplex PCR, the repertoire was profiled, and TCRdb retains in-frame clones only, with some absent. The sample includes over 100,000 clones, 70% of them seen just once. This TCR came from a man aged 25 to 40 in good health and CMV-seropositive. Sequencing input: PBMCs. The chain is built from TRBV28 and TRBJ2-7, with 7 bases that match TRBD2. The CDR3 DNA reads TGTGCCAGCAGCTTGGGGGGGGGTTCCGAGCAGTACGTC. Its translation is CASSLGGGSEQYV.